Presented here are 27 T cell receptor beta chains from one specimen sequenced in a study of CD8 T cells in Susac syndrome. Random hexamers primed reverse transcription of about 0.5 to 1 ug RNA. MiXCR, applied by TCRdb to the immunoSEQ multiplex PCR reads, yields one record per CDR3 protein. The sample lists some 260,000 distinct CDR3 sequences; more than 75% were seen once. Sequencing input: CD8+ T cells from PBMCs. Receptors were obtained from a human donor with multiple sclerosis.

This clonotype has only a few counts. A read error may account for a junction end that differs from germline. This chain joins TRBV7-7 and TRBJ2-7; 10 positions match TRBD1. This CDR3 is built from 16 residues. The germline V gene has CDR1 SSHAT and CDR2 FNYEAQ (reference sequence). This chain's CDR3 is CASSSVRQGAPYEQYF. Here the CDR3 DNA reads TGTGCTAGCAGCTCCGTACGACAGGGGGCACCGTACGAGCAGTACTTC.

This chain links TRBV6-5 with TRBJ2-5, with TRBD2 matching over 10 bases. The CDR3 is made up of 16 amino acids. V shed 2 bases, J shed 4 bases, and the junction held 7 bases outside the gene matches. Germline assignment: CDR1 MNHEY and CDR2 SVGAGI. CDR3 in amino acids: CASSYQLAGARETQYF. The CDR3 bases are TGTGCCAGCAGTTACCAGCTAGCGGGAGCGAGAGAGACCCAGTACTTC.

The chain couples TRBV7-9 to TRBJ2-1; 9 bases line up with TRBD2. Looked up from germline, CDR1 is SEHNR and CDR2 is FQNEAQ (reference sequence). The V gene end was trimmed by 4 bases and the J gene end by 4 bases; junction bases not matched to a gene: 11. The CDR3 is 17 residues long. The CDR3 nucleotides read TGTGCCAGCAGCTCCGGACCGGGACTAGCAGGATACAATGAGCAGTTCTTC. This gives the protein CASSSGPGLAGYNEQFF. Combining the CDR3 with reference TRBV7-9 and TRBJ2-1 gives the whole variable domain DTGVSQNPRHKITKRGQNVTFRCDPISEHNRLYWYRQTLGQGPEFLTYFQNEAQLEKSRLLSDRFSAERPKGSFSTLEIQRTEQGDSAMYLCASSSGPGLAGYNEQFFGPGTRLTVL.

The CDR3 is CASNQRGGNNSPLHF. CDR3 DNA sequence: TGTGCCAGCAACCAACGGGGGGGCAATAATTCACCCCTCCACTTT. This rearrangement joins TRBV7-9 to TRBJ1-6; weak D call: TRBD1 (6 bases). Trimming left V 7 bases short and J 5 bases short, with 15 bases between. Germline CDR1 reads SEHNR; CDR2 reads FQNEAQ (reference sequence). This CDR3 comprises 15 residues. Looking up the rest from reference TRBV7-9 and TRBJ1-6 gives the full variable domain: DTGVSQNPRHKITKRGQNVTFRCDPISEHNRLYWYRQTLGQGPEFLTYFQNEAQLEKSRLLSDRFSAERPKGSFSTLEIQRTEQGDSAMYLCASNQRGGNNSPLHFGNGTRLTVT.

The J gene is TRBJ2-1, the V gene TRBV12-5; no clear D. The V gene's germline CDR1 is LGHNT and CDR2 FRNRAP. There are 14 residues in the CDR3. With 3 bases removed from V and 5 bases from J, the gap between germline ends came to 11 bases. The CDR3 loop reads CASGFFTNNNEQFF. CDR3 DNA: TGTGCTAGTGGTTTTTTTACTAACAACAATGAGCAGTTCTTC.

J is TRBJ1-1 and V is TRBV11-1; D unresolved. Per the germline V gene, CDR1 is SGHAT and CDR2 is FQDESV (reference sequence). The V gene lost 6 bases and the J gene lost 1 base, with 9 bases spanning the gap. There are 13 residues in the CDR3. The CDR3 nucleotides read TGTGCCAGCAGAAAAGGGAAGAACACTGAAGCTTTCTTT. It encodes CASRKGKNTEAFF.

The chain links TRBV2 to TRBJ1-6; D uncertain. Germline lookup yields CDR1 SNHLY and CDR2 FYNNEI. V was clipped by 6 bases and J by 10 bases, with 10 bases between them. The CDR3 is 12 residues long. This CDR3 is CASRRIGSPLHF. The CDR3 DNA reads TGTGCCAGCAGGCGGATTGGATCACCCCTCCACTTT.

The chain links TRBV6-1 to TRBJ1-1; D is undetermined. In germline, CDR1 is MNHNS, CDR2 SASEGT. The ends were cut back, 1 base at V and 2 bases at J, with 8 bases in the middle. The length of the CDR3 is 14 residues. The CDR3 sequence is CASSEDNLNTEAFF. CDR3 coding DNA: TGTGCCAGCAGTGAAGATAACCTTAACACTGAAGCTTTCTTT.

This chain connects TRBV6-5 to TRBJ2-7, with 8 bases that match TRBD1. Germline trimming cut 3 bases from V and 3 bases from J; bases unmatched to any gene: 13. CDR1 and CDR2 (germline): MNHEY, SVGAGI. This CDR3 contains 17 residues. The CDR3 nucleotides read TGTGCCAGCAGTTATCTCAGGGGGCTCCTCCTGGACTACGAGCAGTACTTC. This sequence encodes CASSYLRGLLLDYEQYF.

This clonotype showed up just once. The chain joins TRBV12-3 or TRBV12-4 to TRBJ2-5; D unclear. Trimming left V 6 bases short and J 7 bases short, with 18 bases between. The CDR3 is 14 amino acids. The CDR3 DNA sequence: TGTGCCAGCAGCCCAGTAGCAGGACGAGGGACCCAGTACTTC. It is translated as CASSPVAGRGTQYF.

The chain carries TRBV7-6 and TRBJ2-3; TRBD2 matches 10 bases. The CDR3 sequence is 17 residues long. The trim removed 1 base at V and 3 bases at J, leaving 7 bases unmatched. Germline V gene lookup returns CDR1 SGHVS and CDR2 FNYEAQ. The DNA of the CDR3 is TGTGCCAGCAGCTTAGAAGCTGGGACTAGCGAGACAGATACGCAGTATTTT. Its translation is CASSLEAGTSETDTQYF.

CDR3 protein: CASNPALGQYF. DNA of the CDR3: TGTGCCAGCAATCCAGCCCTAGGGCAGTACTTC. The chain recombines TRBV7-9 with TRBJ2-7; D call uncertain. This CDR3 is built from 11 residues. V was shortened by 7 bases and J by 9 bases, with 13 bases between the two germline ends. The V gene's germline CDR1 is SEHNR and CDR2 FQNEAQ (reference sequence).

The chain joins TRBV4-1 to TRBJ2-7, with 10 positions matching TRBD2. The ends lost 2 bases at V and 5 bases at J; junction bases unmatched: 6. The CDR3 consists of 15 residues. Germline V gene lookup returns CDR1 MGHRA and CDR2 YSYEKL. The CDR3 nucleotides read TGCGCCAGCAGCCAAAATTTAGCGGGAGGCAACGAGCAGTACTTC. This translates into CASSQNLAGGNEQYF.

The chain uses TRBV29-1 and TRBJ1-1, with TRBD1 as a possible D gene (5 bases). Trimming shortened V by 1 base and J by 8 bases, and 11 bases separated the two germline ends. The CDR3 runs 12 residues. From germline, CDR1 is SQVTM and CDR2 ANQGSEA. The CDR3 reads CSVEVGTREAFF. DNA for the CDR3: TGCAGCGTTGAAGTAGGGACGAGGGAAGCTTTCTTT.

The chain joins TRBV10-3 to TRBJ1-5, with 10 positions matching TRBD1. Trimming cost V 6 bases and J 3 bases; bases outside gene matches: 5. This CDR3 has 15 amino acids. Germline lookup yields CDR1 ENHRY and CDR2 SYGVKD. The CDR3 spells CAIRGGQGTNQPQHF. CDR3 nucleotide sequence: TGTGCCATCAGAGGGGGACAGGGGACCAATCAGCCCCAGCATTTT.

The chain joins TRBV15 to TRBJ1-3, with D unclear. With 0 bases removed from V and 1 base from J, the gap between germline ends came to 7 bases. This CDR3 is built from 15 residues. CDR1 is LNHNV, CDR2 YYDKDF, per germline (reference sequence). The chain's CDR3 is CATSRDRGSGNTIYF. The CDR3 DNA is TGTGCCACCAGCAGAGATCGGGGATCTGGAAACACCATATATTTT.

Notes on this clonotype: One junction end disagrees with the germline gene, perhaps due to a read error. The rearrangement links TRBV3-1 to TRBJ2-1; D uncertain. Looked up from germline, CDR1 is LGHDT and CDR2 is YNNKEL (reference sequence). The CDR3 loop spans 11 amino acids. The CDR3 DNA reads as TGTGCCAGCAGCCAAGACGAGTGGGTGGGCTTC. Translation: CASSQDEWVGF.

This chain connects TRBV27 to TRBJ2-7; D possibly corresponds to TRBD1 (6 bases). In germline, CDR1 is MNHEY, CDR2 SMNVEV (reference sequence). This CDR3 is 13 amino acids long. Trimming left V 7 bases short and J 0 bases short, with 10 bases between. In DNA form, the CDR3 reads TGTGCCAGCACGGGGACATCCTCCTACGAGCAGTACTTC. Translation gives CASTGTSSYEQYF.

The CDR3 is CASSKNGPYEQYF. CDR3 DNA: TGTGCCAGTAGTAAAAACGGGCCCTACGAGCAGTACTTC. The chain uses TRBV19 and TRBJ2-7; D ambiguous. The V gene lost 4 bases and the J gene lost 2 bases, with 9 bases spanning the gap. Germline V gene lookup returns CDR1 LNHDA and CDR2 SQIVND (reference sequence). This CDR3 spans 13 amino acids.

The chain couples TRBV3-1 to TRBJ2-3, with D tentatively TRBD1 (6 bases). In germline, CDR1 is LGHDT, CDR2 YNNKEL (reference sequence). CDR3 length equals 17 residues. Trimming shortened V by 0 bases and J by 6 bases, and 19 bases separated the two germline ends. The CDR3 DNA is TGTGCCAGCAGCCAAGATGGCCGGGGACACCGATACGATACGCAGTATTTT. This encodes CASSQDGRGHRYDTQYF.

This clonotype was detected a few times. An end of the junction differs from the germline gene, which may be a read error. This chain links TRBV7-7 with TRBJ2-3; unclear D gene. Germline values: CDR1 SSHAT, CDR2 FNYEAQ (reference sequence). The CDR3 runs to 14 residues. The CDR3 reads CASSLAMGTDTQYF. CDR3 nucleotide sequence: TGTGCTAGCAGCTTAGCAATGGGCACAGATACGCAGTATTTT.

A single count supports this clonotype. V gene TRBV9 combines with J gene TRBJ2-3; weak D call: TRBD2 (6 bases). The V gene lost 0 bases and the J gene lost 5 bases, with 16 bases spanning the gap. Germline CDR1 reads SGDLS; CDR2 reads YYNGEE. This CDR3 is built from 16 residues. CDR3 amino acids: CASSVVGDSAGDTQYF. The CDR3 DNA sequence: TGTGCCAGCAGCGTAGTCGGGGATTCAGCGGGAGATACGCAGTATTTT.

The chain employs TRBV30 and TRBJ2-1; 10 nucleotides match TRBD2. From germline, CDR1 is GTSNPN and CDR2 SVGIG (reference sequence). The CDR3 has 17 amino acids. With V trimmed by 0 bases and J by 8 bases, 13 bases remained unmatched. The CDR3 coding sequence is TGTGCCTGGAGTGTACGAGGGCTAGCGGGAGTCTTCGATGAGCAGTTCTTC. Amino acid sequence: CAWSVRGLAGVFDEQFF.

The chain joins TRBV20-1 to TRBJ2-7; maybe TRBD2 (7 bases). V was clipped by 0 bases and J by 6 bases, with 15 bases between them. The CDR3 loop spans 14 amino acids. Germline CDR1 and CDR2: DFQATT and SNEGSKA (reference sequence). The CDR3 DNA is TGCAGTGCTAGAGATCGCCGGGGGGCAAGCGAGCAGTACTTC. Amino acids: CSARDRRGASEQYF.

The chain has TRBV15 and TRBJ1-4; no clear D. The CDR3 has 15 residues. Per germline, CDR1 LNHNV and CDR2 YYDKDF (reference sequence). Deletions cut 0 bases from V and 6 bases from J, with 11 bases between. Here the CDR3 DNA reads TGTGCCACCAGCAGAGAAGGGCCGACTCATGAAAAACTGTTTTTT. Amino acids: CATSREGPTHEKLFF.

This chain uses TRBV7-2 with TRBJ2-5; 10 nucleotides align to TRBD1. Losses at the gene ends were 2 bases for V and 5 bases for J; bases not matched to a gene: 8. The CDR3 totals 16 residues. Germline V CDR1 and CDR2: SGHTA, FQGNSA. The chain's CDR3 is CASSLYRQGARETQYF. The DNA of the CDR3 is TGTGCCAGCAGCTTATATCGACAGGGGGCCCGGGAGACCCAGTACTTC.

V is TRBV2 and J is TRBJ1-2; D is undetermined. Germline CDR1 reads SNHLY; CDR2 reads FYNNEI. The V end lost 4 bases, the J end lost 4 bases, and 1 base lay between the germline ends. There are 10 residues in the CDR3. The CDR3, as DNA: TGTGCCAGCAGTGGCTATGGCTACACCTTC. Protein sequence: CASSGYGYTF. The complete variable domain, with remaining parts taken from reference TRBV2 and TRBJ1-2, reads EPEVTQTPSHQVTQMGQEVILRCVPISNHLYFYWYRQILGQKVEFLVSFYNNEISEKSEIFDDQFSVERPDGSNFTLKIRSTKLEDSAMYFCASSGYGYTFGSGTRLTVV.